This T cell receptor beta chain was observed in a study of T cells in localized non-small cell lung cancer (dated by TCRdb to the early 2020s). Context from the whole study: Comparing tumors with uninvolved tumor-adjacent lungs, the study looked at the T cell repertoires of about 240 patients with early-stage NSCLC. A mean age of roughly 64 years was recorded for the NSCLC patients, of whom under 150 were male and about 100 were female. The cohort was made up of hundreds of treatment-naive NSCLC patients whose localized lung tumors had been resected.

As for this clone: This clone's antigen is unknown. Base quality data are lacking; no much larger clone is found one base away.

Broad study findings and their caveats: Longer overall survival was associated with higher T cell density in blood, whereas shorter survival was associated with higher clonality in adjacent lung. A median of roughly 60 of the top 100 tumor clones turned up in the paired uninvolved adjacent lung, and under 30 of those clones also ranked among the top 100 of that same adjacent lung. Because the study design was exploratory, TCR variables were selected using unadjusted p-values without false-discovery rate correction. Because multi-region tumor sequencing was not performed, intratumor heterogeneity could not be ruled out. The highest T cell clonality was observed in uninvolved tumor-adjacent lung, where clonality exceeded that of tumor, suggesting that antigenic responses were more focused in uninvolved tumor-adjacent lung.

TCR beta CDR3 regions were sequenced from DNA using the immunoSEQ Assay. On the study's bioinformatics: T cell density was computed as TCR beta template counts normalized to usable DNA estimated by amplifying housekeeping genes. The preseqR package was used to estimate richness by extrapolating to 400,000 templates for PBMC samples and to 120,000 templates for tissue samples. Clonality was defined by subtracting Pielou's evenness from one. Tissue-enriched TCRs were identified by differential abundance testing using productive amino-acid clonotypes, minimum total count 5 and alpha 0.1. The Jaccard Index and the Morisita Overlap Index were used to quantify repertoire overlap between compartments. GLIPH grouped TCR beta CDR3s together with public tetramer-defined viral CDR3s, and a viral motif had to include at least three viral sequences and also show V-gene enrichment. The table comes from immuneACCESS by way of TCRdb, which keeps in-frame sequences with V and J called. Part of the clones is missing from these tables; in studies checked, under half for an unresolved V gene and the rest for unknown reasons. For V, J and clone size, that table is used; D and trimming come from the DNA. In this sample the table shows over 1,200 clones, almost 30% of which occur a single time. Around an eighth of the sample is taken by the ten largest.

Uninvolved adjacent lung was sampled at least 2 cm away from the tumor margin, and two independent pathologists confirmed that the tissue had no atypia. At diagnosis, tumor, uninvolved tumor-adjacent lung and peripheral blood were collected and then preserved as a mix of FFPE and fresh-frozen material. The starting material was normal lung tissue next to the tumor, obtained before any cancer treatment. The origin of this receptor is a man aged 40-75 years with stage I lung adenocarcinoma.

The nucleotides read TGTGCCAGCAGCTTAAGGTGGCGGGAGGCCGGCACAGATACGCAGTATTTT. Its coded protein is CASSLRWREAGTDTQYF. The sequence is built from TRBV7-6 and TRBJ2-3, and TRBD2 matches 8 of the central bases. After removal of 2 bases from V and 1 base from J, the junction retains 8 bases not matched to a gene. Its CDR3 holds 17 amino acids, cysteine through phenylalanine. Just the 51-base CDR3 DNA is kept, in frame starting at base 1. The germline V gene encodes CDR1 SGHVS and CDR2 FNYEAQ.